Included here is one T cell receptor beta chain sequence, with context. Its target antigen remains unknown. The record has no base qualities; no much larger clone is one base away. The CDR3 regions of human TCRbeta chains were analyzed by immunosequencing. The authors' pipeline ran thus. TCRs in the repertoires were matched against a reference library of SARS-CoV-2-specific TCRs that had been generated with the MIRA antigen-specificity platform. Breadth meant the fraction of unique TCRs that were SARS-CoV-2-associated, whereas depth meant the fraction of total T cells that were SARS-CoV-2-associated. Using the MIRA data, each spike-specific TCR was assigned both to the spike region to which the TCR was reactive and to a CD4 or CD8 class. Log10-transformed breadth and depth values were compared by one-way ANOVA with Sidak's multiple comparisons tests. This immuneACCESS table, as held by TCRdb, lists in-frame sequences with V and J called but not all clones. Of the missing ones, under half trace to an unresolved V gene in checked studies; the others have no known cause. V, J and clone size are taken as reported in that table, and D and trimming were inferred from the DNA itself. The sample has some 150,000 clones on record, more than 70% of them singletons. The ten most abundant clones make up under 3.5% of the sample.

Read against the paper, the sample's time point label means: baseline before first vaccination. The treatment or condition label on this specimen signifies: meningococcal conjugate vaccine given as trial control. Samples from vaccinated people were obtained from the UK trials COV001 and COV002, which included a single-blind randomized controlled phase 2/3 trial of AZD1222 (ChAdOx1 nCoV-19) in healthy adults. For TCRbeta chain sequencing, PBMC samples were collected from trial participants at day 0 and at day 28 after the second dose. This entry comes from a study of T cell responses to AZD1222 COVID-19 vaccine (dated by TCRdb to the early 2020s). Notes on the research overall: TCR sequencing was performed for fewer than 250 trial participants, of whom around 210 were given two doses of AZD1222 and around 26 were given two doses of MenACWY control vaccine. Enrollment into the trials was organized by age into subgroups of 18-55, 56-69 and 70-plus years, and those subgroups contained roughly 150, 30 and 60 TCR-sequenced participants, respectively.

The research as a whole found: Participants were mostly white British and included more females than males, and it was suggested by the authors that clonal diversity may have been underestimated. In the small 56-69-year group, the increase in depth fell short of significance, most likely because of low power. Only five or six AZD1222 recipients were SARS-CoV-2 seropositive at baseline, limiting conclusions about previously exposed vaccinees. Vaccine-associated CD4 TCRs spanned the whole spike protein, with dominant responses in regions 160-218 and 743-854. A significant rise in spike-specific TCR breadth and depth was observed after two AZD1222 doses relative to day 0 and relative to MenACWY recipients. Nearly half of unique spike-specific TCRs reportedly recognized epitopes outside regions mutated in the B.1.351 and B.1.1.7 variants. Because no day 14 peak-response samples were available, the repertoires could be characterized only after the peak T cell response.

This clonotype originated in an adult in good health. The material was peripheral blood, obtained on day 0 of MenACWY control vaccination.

The CDR3 has the sequence CASSLGISYEQYF. In nucleotide form, the sequence is TGTGCCAGCAGCTTAGGGATCTCCTACGAGCAGTACTTC. Rearrangement joined TRBV7-9 to TRBJ2-7; the D gene assignment is ambiguous. Including the terminal cysteine and phenylalanine, the CDR3 comprises 13 residues. The DNA shown is the 39-base CDR3, in frame from base 1. V loses 1 base of germline sequence and J loses 0 bases, and the interval between the two ends is 4 bases. CDR1 SEHNR and CDR2 FQNEAQ are derived from the germline V gene (reference sequence).